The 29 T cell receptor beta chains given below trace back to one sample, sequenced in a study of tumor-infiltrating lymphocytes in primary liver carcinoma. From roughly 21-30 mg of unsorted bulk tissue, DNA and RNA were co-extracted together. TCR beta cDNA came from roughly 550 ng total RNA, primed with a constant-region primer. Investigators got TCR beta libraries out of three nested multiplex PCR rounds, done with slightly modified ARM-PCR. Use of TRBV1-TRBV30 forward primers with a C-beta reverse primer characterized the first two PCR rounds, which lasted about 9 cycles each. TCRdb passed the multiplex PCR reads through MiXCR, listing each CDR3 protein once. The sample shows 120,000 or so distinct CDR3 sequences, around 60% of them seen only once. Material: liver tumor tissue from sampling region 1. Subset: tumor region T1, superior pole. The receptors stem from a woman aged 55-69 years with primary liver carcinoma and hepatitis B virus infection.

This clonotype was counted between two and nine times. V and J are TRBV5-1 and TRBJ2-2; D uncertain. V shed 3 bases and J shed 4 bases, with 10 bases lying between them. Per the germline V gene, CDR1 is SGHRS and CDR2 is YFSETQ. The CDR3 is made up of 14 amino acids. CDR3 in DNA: TGCGCCAGCAGCTCGGCGAGTGTCACCGGGGAGCTGTTTTTT. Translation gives CASSSASVTGELFF.

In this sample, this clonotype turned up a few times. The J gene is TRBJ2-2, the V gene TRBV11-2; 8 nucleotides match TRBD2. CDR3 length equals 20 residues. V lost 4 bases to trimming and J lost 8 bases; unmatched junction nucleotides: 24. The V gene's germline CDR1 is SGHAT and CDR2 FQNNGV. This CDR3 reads CASSSLSRTRLALNAGELFF. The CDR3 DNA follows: TGTGCCAGCAGCTCCCTATCCAGGACCCGACTAGCGTTGAACGCTGGGGAGCTGTTTTTT. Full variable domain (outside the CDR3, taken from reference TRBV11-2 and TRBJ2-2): EAGVAQSPRYKIIEKRQSVAFWCNPISGHATLYWYQQILGQGPKLLIQFQNNGVVDDSQLPKDRFSAERLKGVDSTLKIQPAKLEDSAVYLCASSSLSRTRLALNAGELFFGEGSRLTVL.

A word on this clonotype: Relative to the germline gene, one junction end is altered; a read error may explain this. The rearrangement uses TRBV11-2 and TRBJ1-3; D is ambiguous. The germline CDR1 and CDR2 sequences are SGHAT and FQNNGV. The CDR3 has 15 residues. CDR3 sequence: CASSSTWEEGNAIYF. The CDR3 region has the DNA TGTGCCAGTAGCTCGACATGGGAGGAGGGAAACGCCATATATTTT.

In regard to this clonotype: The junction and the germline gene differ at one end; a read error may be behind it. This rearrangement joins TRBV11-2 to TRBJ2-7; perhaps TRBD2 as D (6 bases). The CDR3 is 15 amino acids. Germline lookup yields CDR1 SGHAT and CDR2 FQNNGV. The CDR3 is CASSPRTSTSYELYF. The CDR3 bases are TGTGCCAGCAGCCCACGGACGTCAACTAGCTATGAGCTGTACTTC.

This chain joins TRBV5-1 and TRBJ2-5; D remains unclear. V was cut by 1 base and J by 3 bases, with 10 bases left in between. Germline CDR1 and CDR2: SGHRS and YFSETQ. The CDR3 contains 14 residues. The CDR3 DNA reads TGCGCCAGCAGCTTGATTGGGTTCGAAGAGACCCAGTACTTC. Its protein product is CASSLIGFEETQYF.

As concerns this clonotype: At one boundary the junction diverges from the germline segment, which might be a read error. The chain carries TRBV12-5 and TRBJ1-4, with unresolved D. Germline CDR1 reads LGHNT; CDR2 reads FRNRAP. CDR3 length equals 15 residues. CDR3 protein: CASGLGSATNEKLCF. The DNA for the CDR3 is TGTGCTAGTGGTTTGGGAAGTGCAACTAATGAAAAACTATGTTTT. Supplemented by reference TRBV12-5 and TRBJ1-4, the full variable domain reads DARVTQTPRHKVTEMGQEVTMRCQPILGHNTVFWYRQTMMQGLELLAYFRNRAPLDDSGMPKDRFSAEMPDATLATLKIQPSEPRDSAVYFCASGLGSATNEKLCFGSGTQLSVL.

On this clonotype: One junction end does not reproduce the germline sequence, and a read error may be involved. CDR3 sequence reads: CARKAQNTGELSF. CDR3 nucleotides: TGTGCCAGAAAAGCTCAGAACACCGGGGAGCTGTCTTTT. The V and J genes are TRBV11-2 and TRBJ2-2; TRBD2 is a possible D gene (5 bases). There are 13 residues in the CDR3. Per the germline V gene, CDR1 is SGHAT and CDR2 is FQNNGV. Supplemented by reference TRBV11-2 and TRBJ2-2, the full variable domain reads EAGVAQSPRYKIIEKRQSVAFWCNPISGHATLYWYQQILGQGPKLLIQFQNNGVVDDSQLPKDRFSAERLKGVDSTLKIQPAKLEDSAVYLCARKAQNTGELSFGEGSRLTVL.

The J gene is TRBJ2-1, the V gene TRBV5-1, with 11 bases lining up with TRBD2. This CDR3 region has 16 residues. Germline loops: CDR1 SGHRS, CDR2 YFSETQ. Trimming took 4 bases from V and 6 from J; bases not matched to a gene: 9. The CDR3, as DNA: TGCGCCAGCAGCACCTTAGCGGGAGGGTTTATCAATGAGCAGTTCTTC. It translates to CASSTLAGGFINEQFF. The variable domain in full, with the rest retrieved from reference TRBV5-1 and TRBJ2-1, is KAGVTQTPRYLIKTRGQQVTLSCSPISGHRSVSWYQQTPGQGLQFLFEYFSETQRNKGNFPGRFSGRQFSNSRSEMNVSTLELGDSALYLCASSTLAGGFINEQFFGPGTRLTVL.

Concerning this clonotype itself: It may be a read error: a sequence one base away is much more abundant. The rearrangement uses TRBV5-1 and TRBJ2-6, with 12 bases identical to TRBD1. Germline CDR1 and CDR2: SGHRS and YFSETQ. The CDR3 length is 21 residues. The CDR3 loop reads CASSLFAGTGGSGSGSNVLTF. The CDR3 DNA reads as TGCGCCAGCAGCTTGTTTGCGGGGACAGGGGGCTCAGGATCTGGGTCCAACGTCCTGACTTTC.

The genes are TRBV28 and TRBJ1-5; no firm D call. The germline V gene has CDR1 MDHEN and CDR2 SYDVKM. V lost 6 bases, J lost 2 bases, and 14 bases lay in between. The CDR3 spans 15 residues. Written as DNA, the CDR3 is TGTGCCAGCAGCCCTACGTGGGCGGGCAATCAGCCCCAGCATTTT. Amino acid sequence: CASSPTWAGNQPQHF.

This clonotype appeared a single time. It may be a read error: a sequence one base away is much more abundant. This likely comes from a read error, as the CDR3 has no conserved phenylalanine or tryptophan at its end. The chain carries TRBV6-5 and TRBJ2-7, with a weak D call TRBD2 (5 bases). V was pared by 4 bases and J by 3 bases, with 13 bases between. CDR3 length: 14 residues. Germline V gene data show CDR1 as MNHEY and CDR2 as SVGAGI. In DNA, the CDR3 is TGTGCCAGCAGTTCCGGCTCTCGGGGCTACGAGCAGTACCTC. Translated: CASSSGSRGYEQYL.

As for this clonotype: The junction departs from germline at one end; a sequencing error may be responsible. The CDR3 protein is CANSPAGRVYEQYF. The CDR3 bases are TGCGCCAACAGCCCCGCGGGCAGGGTCTACGAGCAGTACTTC. V gene TRBV4-1 combines with J gene TRBJ2-7, with D tentatively TRBD1 or TRBD2 (5 bases each). This CDR3 comprises 14 residues. From germline, CDR1 is MGHRA and CDR2 YSYEKL.

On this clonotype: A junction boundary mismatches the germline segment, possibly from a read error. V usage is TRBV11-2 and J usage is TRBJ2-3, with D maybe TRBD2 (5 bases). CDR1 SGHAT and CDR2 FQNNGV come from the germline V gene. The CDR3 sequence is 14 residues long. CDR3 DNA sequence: TGTGCCAGCAGGTTCAGGTCTAGCACAGAAACGCAGTATTTT. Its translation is CASRFRSSTETQYF.

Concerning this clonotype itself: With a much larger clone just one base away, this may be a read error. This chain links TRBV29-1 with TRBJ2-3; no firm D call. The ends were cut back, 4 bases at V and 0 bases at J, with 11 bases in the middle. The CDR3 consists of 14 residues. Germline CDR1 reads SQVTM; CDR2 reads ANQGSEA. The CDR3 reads CSVVTGTSTDTQYF. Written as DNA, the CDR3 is TGCAGCGTTGTAACTGGAACTAGCACAGATACGCAGTATTTT.

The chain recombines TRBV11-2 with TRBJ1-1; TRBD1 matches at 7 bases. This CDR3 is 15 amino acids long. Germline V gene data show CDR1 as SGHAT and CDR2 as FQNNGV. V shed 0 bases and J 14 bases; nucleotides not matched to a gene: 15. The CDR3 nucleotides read TGTGCCAGCAGCTTAGACCCGACAGGGCTAACTGTAGCCTTCTTT. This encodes CASSLDPTGLTVAFF.

The CDR3 nucleotides are TGTGCCAGCAGCGCCAAAGCGGGGTATAGTTACACCTTC. Amino acid sequence: CASSAKAGYSYTF. This rearrangement joins TRBV11-2 to TRBJ1-2; D unclear. The V gene's germline CDR1 is SGHAT and CDR2 FQNNGV. Trimming cost V 5 bases and J 11 bases, with 18 bases left between them. This CDR3 contains 13 residues. Looking up the rest from reference TRBV11-2 and TRBJ1-2 gives the full variable domain: EAGVAQSPRYKIIEKRQSVAFWCNPISGHATLYWYQQILGQGPKLLIQFQNNGVVDDSQLPKDRFSAERLKGVDSTLKIQPAKLEDSAVYLCASSAKAGYSYTFGSGTRLTVV.

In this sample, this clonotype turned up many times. In DNA form, the CDR3 reads TGCGCCAGCAGCCAAGGGTTGCTTACAACTAATGAAAAACTGTTTTTT. Encoded protein: CASSQGLLTTNEKLFF. The chain is built from TRBV4-1 and TRBJ1-4; D remains ambiguous. Trimming removed 1 base at V and 0 bases at J, with 9 bases between. Germline V gene sequence: CDR1 MGHRA, CDR2 YSYEKL. This CDR3 comprises 16 residues.

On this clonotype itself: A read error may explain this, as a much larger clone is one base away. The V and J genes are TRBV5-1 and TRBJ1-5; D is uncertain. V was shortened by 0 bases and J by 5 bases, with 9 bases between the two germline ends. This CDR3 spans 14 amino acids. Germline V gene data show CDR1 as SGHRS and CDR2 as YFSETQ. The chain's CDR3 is CASSLVPGDQPQHF. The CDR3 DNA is TGCGCCAGCAGCTTGGTCCCCGGGGATCAGCCCCAGCATTTT.

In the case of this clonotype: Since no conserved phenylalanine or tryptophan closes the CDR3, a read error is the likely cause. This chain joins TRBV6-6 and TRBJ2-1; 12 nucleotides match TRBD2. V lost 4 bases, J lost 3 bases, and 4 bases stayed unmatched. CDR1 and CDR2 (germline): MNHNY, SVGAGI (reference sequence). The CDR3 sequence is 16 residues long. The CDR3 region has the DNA TGTGCCAGCAGTTCCACTAGCGGGAGGTTCTACAATGAGCAGTTCCTG. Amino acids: CASSSTSGRFYNEQFL.

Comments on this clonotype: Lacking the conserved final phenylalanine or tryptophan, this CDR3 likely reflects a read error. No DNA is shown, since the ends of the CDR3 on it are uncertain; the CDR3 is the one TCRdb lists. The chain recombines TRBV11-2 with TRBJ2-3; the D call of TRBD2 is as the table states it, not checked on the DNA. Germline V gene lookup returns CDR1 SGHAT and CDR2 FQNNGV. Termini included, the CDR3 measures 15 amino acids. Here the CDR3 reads CANSSGLAGPDTRYL.

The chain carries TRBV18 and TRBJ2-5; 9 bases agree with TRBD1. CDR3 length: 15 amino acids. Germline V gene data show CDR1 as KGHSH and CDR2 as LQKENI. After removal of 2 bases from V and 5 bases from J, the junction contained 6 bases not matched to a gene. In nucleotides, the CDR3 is TGTGCCAGCTCACCATCCGGGACAGGGCAGGAGACCCAGTACTTC. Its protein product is CASSPSGTGQETQYF.

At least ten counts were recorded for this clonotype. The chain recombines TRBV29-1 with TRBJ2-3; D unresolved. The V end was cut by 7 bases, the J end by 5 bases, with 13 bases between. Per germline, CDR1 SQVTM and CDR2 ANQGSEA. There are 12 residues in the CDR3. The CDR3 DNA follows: TGCAGCGCCATCAGGAAAAGAGATACGCAGTATTTT. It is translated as CSAIRKRDTQYF.

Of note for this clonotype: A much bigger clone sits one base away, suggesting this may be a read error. The CDR3 DNA sequence: TGTGCCAGCAGTGTAACGGTTAGCTCCTACGGGCAGTACTTC. It is translated as CASSVTVSSYGQYF. J is TRBJ2-7 and V is TRBV6-1, with D unresolved. The V gene's germline CDR1 is MNHNS and CDR2 SASEGT. This CDR3 spans 14 amino acids.

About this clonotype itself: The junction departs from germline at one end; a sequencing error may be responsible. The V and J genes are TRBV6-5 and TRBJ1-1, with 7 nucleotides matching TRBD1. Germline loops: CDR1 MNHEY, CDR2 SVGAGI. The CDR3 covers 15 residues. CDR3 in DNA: TGTGCCAACAGTTTACAGGGGTTGGGGAACAATGAAGCTTTCTTT. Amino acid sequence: CANSLQGLGNNEAFF.

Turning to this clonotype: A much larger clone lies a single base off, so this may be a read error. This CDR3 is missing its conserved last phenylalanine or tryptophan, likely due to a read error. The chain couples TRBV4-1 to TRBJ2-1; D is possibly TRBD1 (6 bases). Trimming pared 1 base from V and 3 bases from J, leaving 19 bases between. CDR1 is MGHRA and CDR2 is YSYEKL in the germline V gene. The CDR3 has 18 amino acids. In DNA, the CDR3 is TGCGCCAGCAGCCAAGTTGGCTTCGGGGCAGGGGTCTACAATGAGCAGTTCTTA. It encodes CASSQVGFGAGVYNEQFL.

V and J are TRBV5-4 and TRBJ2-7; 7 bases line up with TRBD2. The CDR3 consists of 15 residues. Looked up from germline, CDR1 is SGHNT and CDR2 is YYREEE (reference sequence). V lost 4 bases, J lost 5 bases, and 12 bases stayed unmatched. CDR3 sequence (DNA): TGTGCCAGCAGCCTGGTGGCGGGAGATCACAACGAGCAGTACTTC. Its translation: CASSLVAGDHNEQYF.

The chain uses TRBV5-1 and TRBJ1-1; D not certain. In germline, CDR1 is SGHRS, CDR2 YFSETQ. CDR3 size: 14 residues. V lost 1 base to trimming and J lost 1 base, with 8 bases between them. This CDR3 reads CASSLRLPNTEAFF. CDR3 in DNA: TGCGCCAGCAGCTTGCGCCTGCCGAACACTGAAGCTTTCTTT.

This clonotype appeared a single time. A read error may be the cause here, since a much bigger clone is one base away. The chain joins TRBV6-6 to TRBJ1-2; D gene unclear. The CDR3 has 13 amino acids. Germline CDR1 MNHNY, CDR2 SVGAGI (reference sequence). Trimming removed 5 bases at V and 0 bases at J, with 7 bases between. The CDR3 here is CASSSHSNYGYTF. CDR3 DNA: TGTGCCAGCAGTAGCCATTCTAACTATGGCTACACCTTC.

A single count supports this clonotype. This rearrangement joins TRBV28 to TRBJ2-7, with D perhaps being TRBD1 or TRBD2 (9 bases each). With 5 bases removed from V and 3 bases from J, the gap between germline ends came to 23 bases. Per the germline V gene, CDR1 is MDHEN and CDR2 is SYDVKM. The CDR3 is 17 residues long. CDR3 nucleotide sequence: TGTGCCAGCAGTGACAGGGGGAGAAAGACTAGCGGCTACGAGCAGTACTTC. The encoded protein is CASSDRGRKTSGYEQYF.